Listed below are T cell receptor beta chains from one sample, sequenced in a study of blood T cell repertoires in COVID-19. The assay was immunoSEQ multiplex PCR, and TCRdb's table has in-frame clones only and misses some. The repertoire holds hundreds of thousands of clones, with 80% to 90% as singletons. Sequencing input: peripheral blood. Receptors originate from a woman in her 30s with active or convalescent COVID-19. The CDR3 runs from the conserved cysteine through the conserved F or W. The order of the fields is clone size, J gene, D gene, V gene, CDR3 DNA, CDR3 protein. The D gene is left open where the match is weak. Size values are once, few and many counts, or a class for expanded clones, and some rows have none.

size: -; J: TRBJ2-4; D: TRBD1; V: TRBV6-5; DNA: TGTGCCAGCAGTCCCTGGGACAGGGTAAACATTCAGTACTTC; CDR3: CASSPWDRVNIQYF
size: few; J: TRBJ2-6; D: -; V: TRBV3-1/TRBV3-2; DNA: TGTGCCAGCAGCCAAGGGACATCTAACTCTGGGGCCAACGTCCTGACTTTC; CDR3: CASSQGTSNSGANVLTF
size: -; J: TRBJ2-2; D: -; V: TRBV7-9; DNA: TGTGCCAGCAGCTTAGCGAGGCATGGGAACACCGGGGAGCTGTTTTTT; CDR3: CASSLARHGNTGELFF
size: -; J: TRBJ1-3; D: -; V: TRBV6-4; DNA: TGTGCCAGCAGGGATAGAACTCCAGGGAGGGAACCTGGAAACACCATATATTTT; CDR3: CASRDRTPGREPGNTIYF
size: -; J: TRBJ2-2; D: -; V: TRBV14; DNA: TGTGCCAGCAGCCAAGAGAGGGTGTTCGGGGAGCTGTTTTTT; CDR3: CASSQERVFGELFF
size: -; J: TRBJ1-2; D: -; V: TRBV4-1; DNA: TGCGCCAGCAGCCAAAGGGAGTACTATGGCTACACCTTC; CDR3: CASSQREYYGYTF
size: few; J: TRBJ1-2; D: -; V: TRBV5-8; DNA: TGTGCCAGCAGCTTGCGGGGGATCGACTATGGCTACACCTTC; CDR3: CASSLRGIDYGYTF
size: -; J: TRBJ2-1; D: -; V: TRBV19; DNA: TGTGCCACTGCAGGGGCGCCGACCTACAATGAGCAGTTCTTC; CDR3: CATAGAPTYNEQFF
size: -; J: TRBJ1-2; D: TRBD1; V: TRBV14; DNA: TGTGCCAGCAGCCCAGGGGGTTTCTATGGCTACACCTTC; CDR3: CASSPGGFYGYTF
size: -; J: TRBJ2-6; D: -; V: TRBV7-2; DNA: TGTGCCAGCAGCTTTGTCGGGGGAGAGTCTGGGGCCAACGTCCTGACTTTC; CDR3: CASSFVGGESGANVLTF
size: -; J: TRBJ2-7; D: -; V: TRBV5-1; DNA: TGCGCCAGCAGCGCAGGAACCATACGGGACAACGAGCAGTACTTC; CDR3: CASSAGTIRDNEQYF
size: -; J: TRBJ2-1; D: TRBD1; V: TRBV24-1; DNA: TGTGCCACCAGTGACAGGGGGCTTCCCCATGAGCAGTTCTTC; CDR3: CATSDRGLPHEQFF
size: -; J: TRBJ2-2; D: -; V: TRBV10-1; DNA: TGCGCCAGCAGTGACGCGGTATACAACACCGGGGAGCTGTTTTTT; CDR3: CASSDAVYNTGELFF
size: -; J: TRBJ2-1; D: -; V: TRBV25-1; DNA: TGTGCCAGCAGTGAGCAGGGGTACTACAATGAGCAGTTCTTC; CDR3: CASSEQGYYNEQFF
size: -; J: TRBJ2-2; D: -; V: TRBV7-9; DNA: TGTGCCAGCAGCCAGAATGGGGGGTTCAACACCGGGGAGCTGTTTTTT; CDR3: CASSQNGGFNTGELFF
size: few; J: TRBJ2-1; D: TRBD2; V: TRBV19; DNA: TGTGCCAGTAGTATAAGTCGGGAGGTCTACAATGAGCAGTTCTTC; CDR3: CASSISREVYNEQFF
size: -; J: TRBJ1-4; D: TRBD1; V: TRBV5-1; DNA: TGCGCCAGCAGCTTGGGACAGGGAATGCAAAAACTGTTTTTT; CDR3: CASSLGQGMQKLFF
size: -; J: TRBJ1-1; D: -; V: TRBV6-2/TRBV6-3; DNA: TGTGCCAGCAGTCTTAAAGACAGGGAAGCTTTCTTT; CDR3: CASSLKDREAFF
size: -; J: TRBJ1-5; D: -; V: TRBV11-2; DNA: TGTGCCAGCAGCTTAGCGACAACCGGGCCCCAGCATTTT; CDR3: CASSLATTGPQHF
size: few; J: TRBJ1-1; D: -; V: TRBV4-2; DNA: TGTGCCAGCAGCCCAACAGGGATGAACACTGAAGCTTTCTTT; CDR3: CASSPTGMNTEAFF
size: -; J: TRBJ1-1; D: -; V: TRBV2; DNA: TGTGCCAGCACCGGGATGGAAGGGAACACTGAAGCTTTCTTT; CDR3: CASTGMEGNTEAFF
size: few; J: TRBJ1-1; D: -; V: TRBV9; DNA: TGTGCCAGCAGCGTAGGAAGAGGGAACACTGAAGCTTTCTTT; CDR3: CASSVGRGNTEAFF